This TCR beta chain was obtained from a study of cytomegalovirus exposure and HLA in healthy donors. CDR1 is MGHDK and CDR2 is SYGVNS in the germline V gene. Trimming pared 3 bases from V and 3 bases from J, leaving 14 bases between. The length of the CDR3 is 15 residues. Overall study results and limits: Later on, an analysis showed TCR association rates differing by HLA locus, with DRB1 the most and HLA-C the fewest. Specificity for CMV antigens was confirmed in vitro for a few of the CMV-associated chains.

Points on this clone: Its antigen is unidentified.

It was with 60 Vbeta and 13 Jbeta primers that the PCR ran. Some clones are missing from TCRdb's copy, which holds only in-frame ones; the method was immunoSEQ multiplex PCR. Of approximately 170,000 clones listed, 65% to 70% are singletons. This TCR was recovered from a woman under 30 in good health and CMV-seropositive. The genes are TRBV25-1 and TRBJ1-1; D is unclear. Sequencing input: PBMCs. CDR3 in amino acids: CASSDLDYPHTEAFF. CDR3 DNA: TGTGCCAGCAGTGATCTGGACTACCCCCACACTGAAGCTTTCTTT.